The rows below give T cell receptor beta chains drawn from one sample of a study of HIV-infected patients and healthy controls. TCRdb re-analysed the 5' RACE reads in MiXCR, keeping a single row per CDR3 protein. The table includes some 67,000 distinct CDR3 sequences, 16% detected once. The sequenced material came from CD4+ T cells from blood. Receptors were obtained from a human donor in good health. Each CDR3 is given with its conserved first and last residue. Each record gives: D gene, J gene, V gene, clone size, CDR3 protein, CDR3 DNA. D genes are given only for firm matches. Clone size appears in some rows only: once, few, many, or a class for an expanded clone.

d_call: -
j_call: TRBJ1-5
v_call: TRBV12-3/TRBV12-4
clone_size: few
cdr3_aa: CASSFNVGRRNQPQHF
cdr3_nt: TGTGCCAGCAGTTTTAATGTGGGTAGGCGCAATCAGCCCCAGCATTTT

d_call: TRBD2
j_call: TRBJ2-1
v_call: TRBV4-3
clone_size: -
cdr3_aa: CASSRLAGADNEQFF
cdr3_nt: TGCGCCAGCAGCCGACTAGCGGGAGCTGACAATGAGCAGTTCTTC

d_call: -
j_call: TRBJ2-2
v_call: TRBV29-1
clone_size: -
cdr3_aa: CSVLRDNTNTGELFF
cdr3_nt: TGCAGCGTCCTCCGGGACAACACGAACACCGGGGAGCTGTTTTTT

d_call: TRBD2
j_call: TRBJ2-5
v_call: TRBV18
clone_size: few
cdr3_aa: CASSWTSGEETQYF
cdr3_nt: TGTGCCAGCTCATGGACTAGCGGGGAAGAGACCCAGTACTTC

d_call: TRBD1
j_call: TRBJ2-2
v_call: TRBV29-1
clone_size: -
cdr3_aa: CSVWTGLTTGELFF
cdr3_nt: TGCAGCGTTTGGACAGGGTTGACCACCGGGGAGCTGTTTTTT

d_call: TRBD1
j_call: TRBJ1-1
v_call: TRBV12-3/TRBV12-4
clone_size: few
cdr3_aa: CASSSRTGGGGAFF
cdr3_nt: TGTGCCAGCAGTTCCCGGACAGGCGGGGGGGGAGCTTTCTTT

d_call: TRBD1
j_call: TRBJ1-4
v_call: TRBV6-2/TRBV6-3
clone_size: -
cdr3_aa: CASSSRQGPNATNEKLFF
cdr3_nt: TGTGCCAGCAGCTCAAGACAGGGGCCCAATGCAACTAATGAAAAACTGTTTTTT

d_call: -
j_call: TRBJ2-4
v_call: TRBV11-2
clone_size: -
cdr3_aa: CASSLTALAKNIQYF
cdr3_nt: TGTGCCAGCAGCTTAACCGCGCTAGCCAAAAACATTCAGTACTTC

d_call: -
j_call: TRBJ1-3
v_call: TRBV10-3
clone_size: -
cdr3_aa: CAISESGRGVDTIYF
cdr3_nt: TGTGCCATCAGTGAGTCTGGTCGGGGCGTAGACACCATATATTTT

d_call: -
j_call: TRBJ1-4
v_call: TRBV20-1
clone_size: many
cdr3_aa: CSAPRFQGLFF
cdr3_nt: TGCAGTGCCCCTAGGTTCCAGGGACTGTTTTTT

d_call: -
j_call: TRBJ2-1
v_call: TRBV28
clone_size: many
cdr3_aa: CASSLSGLNNEQFF
cdr3_nt: TGTGCCAGCAGTTTATCTGGCCTAAACAATGAGCAGTTCTTC

d_call: TRBD1
j_call: TRBJ1-3
v_call: TRBV3-1
clone_size: few
cdr3_aa: CASSQRDRGTGNTIYF
cdr3_nt: TGTGCCAGCAGCCAGCGTGACAGGGGGACTGGAAACACCATATATTTT

d_call: -
j_call: TRBJ2-3
v_call: TRBV6-2/TRBV6-3
clone_size: few
cdr3_aa: CASSRDSTDTQYF
cdr3_nt: TGTGCCAGCAGCAGAGATAGCACAGATACGCAGTATTTT

d_call: TRBD2
j_call: TRBJ2-7
v_call: TRBV6-2/TRBV6-3
clone_size: few
cdr3_aa: CASRLTSGNAYEQYF
cdr3_nt: TGTGCCAGCCGACTTACTAGCGGGAACGCCTACGAGCAGTACTTC

d_call: -
j_call: TRBJ2-7
v_call: TRBV6-6
clone_size: -
cdr3_aa: CASSYPGYEQYF
cdr3_nt: TGTGCCAGCAGTTACCCAGGGTACGAGCAGTACTTC

d_call: TRBD2
j_call: TRBJ2-3
v_call: TRBV5-1
clone_size: -
cdr3_aa: CASSLHVLAGATDTQYF
cdr3_nt: TGCGCCAGCAGCTTGCACGTACTAGCGGGGGCCACAGATACGCAGTATTTT

d_call: TRBD1
j_call: TRBJ2-1
v_call: TRBV29-1
clone_size: few
cdr3_aa: CSVSWTGSYNEQFF
cdr3_nt: TGCAGCGTTTCCTGGACAGGGAGCTACAATGAGCAGTTCTTC

d_call: -
j_call: TRBJ1-5
v_call: TRBV18
clone_size: many
cdr3_aa: CASSLDQGSNQPQHF
cdr3_nt: TGTGCCAGCTCACTGGACCAGGGCAGCAATCAGCCCCAGCATTTT

d_call: -
j_call: TRBJ1-6
v_call: TRBV9
clone_size: few
cdr3_aa: CASSVRGANSPLHF
cdr3_nt: TGTGCCAGCAGCGTACGAGGGGCGAATTCACCCCTCCACTTT

d_call: -
j_call: TRBJ2-3
v_call: TRBV28
clone_size: few
cdr3_aa: CASSLSPARGDTQYF
cdr3_nt: TGTGCCAGCAGTTTATCTCCAGCGCGGGGAGATACGCAGTATTTT

d_call: -
j_call: TRBJ2-3
v_call: TRBV6-6
clone_size: -
cdr3_aa: CASSYPATGRLDTQYF
cdr3_nt: TGTGCCAGCAGTTACCCGGCCACAGGGCGGTTAGATACGCAGTATTTT

d_call: -
j_call: TRBJ1-2
v_call: TRBV5-1
clone_size: few
cdr3_aa: CASSLFAGAPYGYTF
cdr3_nt: TGCGCCAGCAGCTTGTTCGCTGGGGCGCCTTATGGCTACACCTTC

d_call: -
j_call: TRBJ1-2
v_call: TRBV12-3/TRBV12-4
clone_size: once
cdr3_aa: CASSLGSYGYNF
cdr3_nt: TGTGCCAGCAGTTTGGGCAGCTATGGCTACAACTTC

d_call: -
j_call: TRBJ2-7
v_call: TRBV5-5
clone_size: -
cdr3_aa: CASSLAMESYEQYF
cdr3_nt: TGTGCCAGCAGCTTGGCTATGGAATCCTACGAGCAGTACTTC

d_call: -
j_call: TRBJ1-1
v_call: TRBV21-1
clone_size: -
cdr3_aa: CASNDDGPNTEAFF
cdr3_nt: TGTGCCAGCAACGACGACGGGCCGAACACTGAAGCTTTCTTT

d_call: -
j_call: TRBJ1-2
v_call: TRBV5-1
clone_size: -
cdr3_aa: CASSSGQTGYGDGYTF
cdr3_nt: TGCGCCAGCAGCTCTGGACAGACGGGCTACGGGGACGGCTACACCTTC

d_call: TRBD1
j_call: TRBJ1-5
v_call: TRBV7-9
clone_size: -
cdr3_aa: CASSPLGGAQHF
cdr3_nt: TGTGCCAGCAGCCCCTTAGGGGGCGCCCAGCATTTT

d_call: -
j_call: TRBJ2-1
v_call: TRBV30
clone_size: few
cdr3_aa: CAWIGVNDNEQFF
cdr3_nt: TGTGCCTGGATTGGGGTTAACGACAATGAGCAGTTCTTC

d_call: -
j_call: TRBJ2-2
v_call: TRBV6-2/TRBV6-3
clone_size: many
cdr3_aa: CASKTDGRTGELFF
cdr3_nt: TGTGCCAGCAAAACAGACGGTCGAACCGGGGAGCTGTTTTTT

d_call: -
j_call: TRBJ2-3
v_call: TRBV24-1
clone_size: few
cdr3_aa: CATKGSGADTQYF
cdr3_nt: TGTGCCACCAAGGGGTCAGGGGCTGATACGCAGTATTTT

d_call: -
j_call: TRBJ1-5
v_call: TRBV20-1
clone_size: many
cdr3_aa: CSASRGANQPQHF
cdr3_nt: TGCAGTGCTAGCAGGGGCGCAAATCAGCCCCAGCATTTT

d_call: -
j_call: TRBJ2-7
v_call: TRBV20-1
clone_size: -
cdr3_aa: CSAGPSREQYF
cdr3_nt: TGCAGTGCCGGCCCGTCCCGCGAGCAGTACTTC

d_call: TRBD1
j_call: TRBJ1-1
v_call: TRBV12-3/TRBV12-4
clone_size: few
cdr3_aa: CASSLGTGKAFF
cdr3_nt: TGTGCCAGCAGCCTCGGGACAGGGAAAGCTTTCTTT

d_call: -
j_call: TRBJ1-2
v_call: TRBV6-8
clone_size: -
cdr3_aa: CASPGATGAYANYGYTF
cdr3_nt: TGTGCCAGTCCCGGTGCGACAGGAGCCTACGCTAACTATGGCTACACCTTC

d_call: -
j_call: TRBJ2-3
v_call: TRBV21-1
clone_size: -
cdr3_aa: CASSKVAIGPSGGPWAADTQYF
cdr3_nt: TGTGCCAGCAGCAAAGTGGCGATAGGGCCTAGCGGGGGGCCATGGGCTGCAGATACGCAGTATTTT

d_call: -
j_call: TRBJ2-3
v_call: TRBV7-2
clone_size: many
cdr3_aa: CASSYTGVSTDTQYF
cdr3_nt: TGTGCCAGCAGCTATACCGGGGTGAGCACAGATACGCAGTATTTT

d_call: TRBD2
j_call: TRBJ2-7
v_call: TRBV7-2
clone_size: -
cdr3_aa: CASSFLLAGADEQYF
cdr3_nt: TGTGCCAGCAGCTTTCTCCTAGCGGGAGCGGACGAGCAGTACTTC

d_call: TRBD2
j_call: TRBJ2-3
v_call: TRBV20-1
clone_size: few
cdr3_aa: CSVRTSGFGTDTQYF
cdr3_nt: TGCAGTGTCCGGACTAGCGGGTTCGGCACAGATACGCAGTATTTT

d_call: TRBD2
j_call: TRBJ2-1
v_call: TRBV19
clone_size: -
cdr3_aa: CASRLSGSSYNEQFF
cdr3_nt: TGTGCCAGTAGACTTAGCGGGAGTTCCTACAATGAGCAGTTCTTC

d_call: -
j_call: TRBJ2-7
v_call: TRBV10-3
clone_size: many
cdr3_aa: CAIRRDGPTRQYF
cdr3_nt: TGTGCCATCAGGCGCGACGGGCCTACGAGGCAGTACTTC

d_call: -
j_call: TRBJ1-1
v_call: TRBV5-1
clone_size: few
cdr3_aa: CASSRPGHEAFF
cdr3_nt: TGCGCCAGCAGCAGACCAGGACACGAAGCTTTCTTT

d_call: TRBD2
j_call: TRBJ2-7
v_call: TRBV6-5
clone_size: few
cdr3_aa: CASRLADTYEQYF
cdr3_nt: TGTGCCAGCCGACTAGCGGACACCTACGAGCAGTACTTC

d_call: TRBD2
j_call: TRBJ2-1
v_call: TRBV12-5
clone_size: few
cdr3_aa: CASGSGRATVGPYNEQFF
cdr3_nt: TGTGCTAGTGGTTCAGGGAGGGCGACCGTAGGGCCCTACAATGAGCAGTTCTTC

d_call: -
j_call: TRBJ1-2
v_call: TRBV27
clone_size: few
cdr3_aa: CASSLRVRGDYGYTF
cdr3_nt: TGTGCCAGCAGTTTAAGAGTCCGGGGGGACTATGGCTACACCTTC

d_call: -
j_call: TRBJ2-5
v_call: TRBV2
clone_size: -
cdr3_aa: CATGTDRTQYF
cdr3_nt: TGTGCGACCGGGACCGACAGGACCCAGTACTTC

d_call: -
j_call: TRBJ2-2
v_call: TRBV19
clone_size: -
cdr3_aa: CASSTLGQPTWELFF
cdr3_nt: TGTGCCAGTAGTACCCTCGGACAGCCCACCTGGGAGCTGTTTTTT

d_call: -
j_call: TRBJ2-2
v_call: TRBV12-3/TRBV12-4
clone_size: -
cdr3_aa: CASSLGDRDTGELFF
cdr3_nt: TGTGCCAGCAGTTTAGGAGACAGAGACACCGGGGAGCTGTTTTTT

d_call: TRBD1
j_call: TRBJ1-1
v_call: TRBV20-1
clone_size: many
cdr3_aa: CSAIDRGNTEAFF
cdr3_nt: TGCAGTGCGATCGACAGGGGGAACACTGAAGCTTTCTTT

d_call: -
j_call: TRBJ1-1
v_call: TRBV4-3
clone_size: -
cdr3_aa: CASSQDHPGENTEAFF
cdr3_nt: TGCGCCAGCAGCCAAGATCATCCAGGGGAGAACACTGAAGCTTTCTTT

d_call: -
j_call: TRBJ1-5
v_call: TRBV4-3
clone_size: few
cdr3_aa: CASSQDVKGQPQHF
cdr3_nt: TGCGCCAGCAGCCAAGATGTGAAAGGTCAGCCCCAGCATTTT

d_call: -
j_call: TRBJ1-4
v_call: TRBV12-3/TRBV12-4
clone_size: -
cdr3_aa: CASSLKGTNEKLFF
cdr3_nt: TGTGCCAGCAGTTTGAAAGGGACTAATGAAAAACTGTTTTTT